Below are 30 T cell receptor beta chains sequenced from a single sample in a study of T cells in Graves' hyperthyroidism and ophthalmopathy. Amplification of TCR beta CDR3 regions used RNA as the template. HTBI primers were used for first-round RT-PCR of the TCR CDR3. Each CDR3 protein is one row after TCRdb ran MiXCR on the multiplex PCR reads. The sample shows hundreds of thousands of distinct CDR3 sequences, about 15% of them seen only once. The material sequenced was blood. Receptors were obtained from an older woman with Graves' ophthalmopathy.

The V call is TRBV5-1, the J call TRBJ2-3, with D possibly being TRBD1 (5 bases). The V end lost 1 base, the J end lost 4 bases, and 13 bases lay between the germline ends. This CDR3 comprises 15 residues. CDR1 is SGHRS, CDR2 YFSETQ, per germline. The CDR3 protein is CASSLRGPTADTQYF. In DNA, the CDR3 is TGCGCCAGCAGCTTGAGGGGCCCTACGGCAGATACGCAGTATTTT.

There are many counts of this clonotype. The chain couples TRBV7-9 to TRBJ1-1; D perhaps matches TRBD1 (5 bases). CDR1 and CDR2 from the germline V gene are SEHNR and FQNEAQ (reference sequence). CDR3 length: 13 amino acids. Trimming pared 5 bases from V and 8 bases from J, leaving 15 bases between. Here the CDR3 reads CASSAGRDGEAFF. The DNA of the CDR3 is TGTGCCAGCAGCGCGGGGCGAGACGGCGAAGCTTTCTTT.

This clonotype has only a few counts. This chain joins TRBV5-1 and TRBJ1-5, with D possibly TRBD1 on 5 matching bases. The CDR3 runs to 14 residues. CDR1 is SGHRS, CDR2 YFSETQ, per germline. The V gene lost 0 bases and the J gene lost 6 bases, with 10 bases spanning the gap. In DNA, the CDR3 is TGCGCCAGCAGCTTGGACCCGGGGGGTCAGCCCCAGCATTTT. This translates into CASSLDPGGQPQHF.

The chain has TRBV28 and TRBJ2-1; 7 bases are a match to TRBD1. The CDR3 extends over 18 amino acids. Germline V gene sequence: CDR1 MDHEN, CDR2 SYDVKM. With V trimmed by 6 bases and J by 0 bases, 14 bases remained unmatched. As DNA, the CDR3 is TGTGCCAGCAGCCCACGTCCCGGGACAGAGAACTCCTACAATGAGCAGTTCTTC. Its translation: CASSPRPGTENSYNEQFF.

The table lists this clonotype with a few counts. The V call is TRBV5-4, the J call TRBJ2-7, with 10 bases fitting TRBD2. Germline values: CDR1 SGHNT, CDR2 YYREEE (reference sequence). The CDR3 consists of 15 residues. V lost 5 bases and J lost 1; bases outside the gene matches: 6. CDR3 DNA: TGTGCCAGCAGATCGGGGACTAGCGCTTCCTACGAGCAGTACTTC. This codes for CASRSGTSASYEQYF.

This clonotype appeared a few times. The rearrangement uses TRBV9 and TRBJ2-7; D is possibly TRBD1 or TRBD2 (5 bases each). In germline, CDR1 is SGDLS, CDR2 YYNGEE. V was shortened by 4 bases and J by 0 bases, with 14 bases between the two germline ends. There are 15 residues in the CDR3. The chain's CDR3 is CASSRDVSLSYEQYF. CDR3 bases: TGTGCCAGCAGCCGGGACGTCAGCCTCTCCTACGAGCAGTACTTC. Using reference TRBV9 and TRBJ2-7 for the parts outside the CDR3, the full variable domain is DSGVTQTPKHLITATGQRVTLRCSPRSGDLSVYWYQQSLDQGLQFLIQYYNGEERAKGNILERFSAQQFPDLHSELNLSSLELGDSALYFCASSRDVSLSYEQYFGPGTRLTVT.

On this clonotype itself: This may arise from a read error, as a much more abundant clone is one base away. The chain employs TRBV28 and TRBJ1-2; D gene unclear. This CDR3 has 14 residues. Germline assignment: CDR1 MDHEN and CDR2 SYDVKM. CDR3 DNA sequence: TGTGCCAGCAGTTCCCCGGCCCTTGGGTATGCCTACACCTTC. Translation: CASSSPALGYAYTF.

In this sample, this clonotype turned up a few times. The chain uses TRBV3-2 and TRBJ1-2; the table's D call, TRBD1, has no DNA check behind it. TRBV3-2 is termed a pseudogene. The CDR3 totals 16 residues. The chain's CDR3 is CASSQDGGGSDHGYTF. Written as DNA, the CDR3 is TGTGCCAGCAGCCAAGACGGGGGCGGGAGTGACCATGGCTACACCTTC.

The rearrangement uses TRBV5-4 and TRBJ2-4; 7 bases map to TRBD2. The V segment lost 1 base and the J segment 8 bases; nucleotides outside the gene matches: 3. The CDR3 has 13 amino acids. The germline V gene encodes CDR1 SGHNT and CDR2 YYREEE (reference sequence). CDR3 sequence (DNA): TGTGCCAGCAGCTTGCAAGGGAGGGACATTCAGTACTTC. As protein: CASSLQGRDIQYF.

The gene calls are TRBV4-3 and TRBJ2-1; 12 bases map to TRBD2. CDR3 length: 19 amino acids. With 1 base clipped from V and 0 bases from J, the junction kept 7 bases outside the gene matches. CDR1 is LGHNA and CDR2 is YSLEER in the germline V gene. Here the CDR3 reads CASSQGLAGEWSSYNEQFF. In DNA form, the CDR3 reads TGCGCCAGCAGCCAAGGACTAGCGGGAGAATGGAGCTCCTACAATGAGCAGTTCTTC.

V gene TRBV28 combines with J gene TRBJ2-3; the match to TRBD1 covers 9 bases. The J segment lost 3 bases and the V segment lost 3 bases, leaving 7 bases of the junction unmatched. Germline V gene sequence: CDR1 MDHEN, CDR2 SYDVKM. The CDR3 runs to 16 residues. CDR3 residues: CASSLPPGTGTDTQYF. The CDR3 DNA is TGTGCCAGCAGTTTGCCTCCCGGGACAGGGACAGATACGCAGTATTTT.

This clonotype was detected ten times or more. V is TRBV6-2 or TRBV6-3 and J is TRBJ2-1; 7 bases fit TRBD1. CDR1 is MNHEY and CDR2 is SVGEGT in the germline V gene. The J segment lost 6 bases and the V segment lost 5 bases, leaving 4 bases of the junction unmatched. CDR3 size: 13 residues. As DNA, the CDR3 is TGTGCCAGCAGTAACGACAGGGTCAATGAGCAGTTCTTC. Its translation is CASSNDRVNEQFF.

This clonotype was counted many times. This chain links TRBV7-2 with TRBJ1-2; TRBD1 aligns across 10 bases. The CDR3 has 15 residues. V shed 5 bases and J 3 bases; nucleotides not matched to a gene: 6. Germline assignment: CDR1 SGHTA and CDR2 FQGNSA. CDR3 sequence reads: CASSPRQGAYYGYTF. The CDR3 bases are TGTGCCAGCAGCCCCAGACAGGGGGCTTACTATGGCTACACCTTC.

There are many counts of this clonotype. The chain uses TRBV7-9 and TRBJ1-2; perhaps TRBD1 as D (6 bases). CDR3 length: 12 residues. The V gene lost 3 bases and the J gene lost 5 bases, with 7 bases spanning the gap. CDR1 is SEHNR, CDR2 FQNEAQ, per germline (reference sequence). The CDR3: CASSFGQYGYTF. For the CDR3, the DNA is TGTGCCAGCAGCTTCGGACAGTATGGCTACACCTTC.

Many counts were recorded for this clonotype. The chain is built from TRBV25-1 and TRBJ2-2, with TRBD2 identical over 12 bases. Unmatched junction bases numbered 7, after V lost 4 bases and J lost 7 bases. Germline lookup yields CDR1 MGHDK and CDR2 SYGVNS. The CDR3 spans 16 residues. The CDR3 DNA sequence: TGTGCCAGCAGTGGACTAGCGGGAGTATCGGACGGGGAGCTGTTTTTT. Its protein product is CASSGLAGVSDGELFF.

This clonotype was observed a handful of times. The rearrangement uses TRBV6-1 and TRBJ2-2; possible D gene TRBD1, 5 bases. CDR3 length: 17 residues. V was cut by 7 bases and J by 1 base, with 19 bases left in between. Germline loops: CDR1 MNHNS, CDR2 SASEGT. The CDR3, as DNA: TGTGCCAGCATTACGGAATCAGGGATCTTGAACACCGGGGAGCTGTTTTTT. Its translation: CASITESGILNTGELFF.

V usage is TRBV4-3 and J usage is TRBJ2-2, with 8 bases identical to TRBD1. Germline lookup yields CDR1 LGHNA and CDR2 YSLEER. The CDR3 contains 15 residues. Trimming cost V 3 bases and J 1 base; bases outside gene matches: 1. CDR3 sequence: CASSHGTGNTGELFF. DNA of the CDR3: TGCGCCAGCAGCCACGGGACAGGGAACACCGGGGAGCTGTTTTTT.

This clonotype was detected many times. This chain uses TRBV28 with TRBJ1-2; 10 bases line up with TRBD1. The junction had 4 bases not matched to a gene; V was cut back by 7 bases and J by 2 bases. Germline assignment: CDR1 MDHEN and CDR2 SYDVKM. This CDR3 is built from 14 residues. CDR3 in amino acids: CASTQGQGNYGYTF. CDR3 coding DNA: TGTGCCAGCACGCAGGGACAGGGGAACTATGGCTACACCTTC.

This clonotype appeared a single time. This chain joins TRBV4-1 and TRBJ2-1, with 7 bases aligning to TRBD1. Germline loops: CDR1 MGHRA, CDR2 YSYEKL. This CDR3 has 16 residues. V lost 4 bases to trimming and J lost 8 bases; unmatched junction nucleotides: 14. CDR3 in amino acids: CASSRETGESTDEQFF. DNA of the CDR3: TGCGCCAGCAGCCGAGAAACAGGGGAGTCGACAGATGAGCAGTTCTTC.

This clonotype was seen repeatedly, ten times or more. The gene calls are TRBV12-3 or TRBV12-4 and TRBJ1-5, with 10 bases identical to TRBD1. This CDR3 is built from 13 residues. V trimming: 6 bases; J trimming: 5 bases; junction bases outside the gene matches: 1. The CDR3 bases are TGTGCCAGCAGCGGGACAGGGGATCAGCCCCAGCATTTT. This gives the protein CASSGTGDQPQHF.

This clonotype was observed a handful of times. The chain carries TRBV12-3 or TRBV12-4 and TRBJ2-7, with TRBD1 matching over 8 bases. The length of the CDR3 is 15 residues. The trim removed 6 bases at V and 3 bases at J, leaving 10 bases unmatched. The CDR3 reads CASSPGDRRNYEQYF. The CDR3 DNA follows: TGTGCCAGCAGCCCCGGGGACAGGAGGAACTACGAGCAGTACTTC.

The table lists this clonotype with a few counts. The chain couples TRBV6-2 or TRBV6-3 to TRBJ1-4, with 8 nucleotides matching TRBD1. Germline V gives CDR1 MNHEY, CDR2 SVGEGT. The CDR3 is 14 residues long. The V gene end was trimmed by 2 bases and the J gene end by 8 bases; junction bases not matched to a gene: 4. The CDR3, as DNA: TGTGCCAGCAGTTACACAGGGGGAAGAGAAAAACTGTTTTTT. It yields the protein CASSYTGGREKLFF.

The chain carries TRBV14 and TRBJ1-3; no firm D call. This CDR3 is built from 14 residues. Germline V gives CDR1 SGHDN, CDR2 FVKESK. V was cut by 0 bases and J by 4 bases, with 7 bases left in between. Here the CDR3 reads CASSQDRGGNTIYF. CDR3 coding DNA: TGTGCCAGCAGCCAAGATCGAGGAGGAAACACCATATATTTT.

Many counts were recorded for this clonotype. This chain joins TRBV20-1 and TRBJ2-2; TRBD2 matches at 14 bases. Trimming removed 6 bases from V and 5 bases from J; junction bases left unmatched: 8. This CDR3 has 16 residues. Germline values: CDR1 DFQATT, CDR2 SNEGSKA (reference sequence). The DNA for the CDR3 is TGCAGTGCCACCGGACTAGCGGGAGGTCGTACCGGGGAGCTGTTTTTT. The encoded protein is CSATGLAGGRTGELFF.

The CDR3 sequence: CASSYLRGGAYEQYF. CDR3 in DNA: TGCGCCAGCAGCTACCTTCGGGGGGGGGCCTACGAGCAGTACTTC. The chain joins TRBV5-1 to TRBJ2-7; TRBD2 matches at 8 bases. The V gene end was trimmed by 3 bases and the J gene end by 2 bases; junction bases not matched to a gene: 7. In germline, CDR1 is SGHRS, CDR2 YFSETQ. This CDR3 contains 15 residues.

The gene calls are TRBV15 and TRBJ2-7; D gene uncertain. Germline V lookup: CDR1 LNHNV, CDR2 YYDKDF (reference sequence). Trimming took off 0 bases at V and 2 bases at J, with 5 bases between the two ends. This CDR3 is built from 13 residues. The CDR3 DNA is TGTGCCACCAGCAGAGACAATACCTACGAGCAGTACTTC. It is translated as CATSRDNTYEQYF.

This clonotype was recorded many times. The chain uses TRBV5-8 and TRBJ2-5; D may match TRBD1 or TRBD2 (5 bases each). The CDR3 runs to 14 residues. Germline V gene data show CDR1 as SGHTS and CDR2 as YDEGEE. V lost 2 bases and J lost 3, with 11 bases in between. DNA for the CDR3: TGTGCCAGCAGCTTTGGGGGTCCAGAAGAGACCCAGTACTTC. This translates into CASSFGGPEETQYF. Full variable domain (remainder filled in from reference TRBV5-8 and TRBJ2-5): EAGVTQSPTHLIKTRGQQATLRCSPISGHTSVYWYQQALGLGLQFLLWYDEGEERNRGNFPPRFSGRQFPNYSSELNVNALELEDSALYLCASSFGGPEETQYFGPGTRLLVL.

In its sample, this clonotype was seen many times. This chain links TRBV11-2 with TRBJ2-7; possible D gene TRBD2, 5 bases. The V gene lost 5 bases and the J gene lost 3 bases, with 14 bases spanning the gap. CDR1 and CDR2 from the germline V gene are SGHAT and FQNNGV. The CDR3 covers 14 residues. In DNA form, the CDR3 reads TGTGCCAGCAGCGGCCCCGGGAATGTCTACGAGCAGTACTTC. Its protein product is CASSGPGNVYEQYF. Together with reference TRBV11-2 and TRBJ2-7, the CDR3 gives the full variable domain: EAGVAQSPRYKIIEKRQSVAFWCNPISGHATLYWYQQILGQGPKLLIQFQNNGVVDDSQLPKDRFSAERLKGVDSTLKIQPAKLEDSAVYLCASSGPGNVYEQYFGPGTRLTVT.

This clonotype was counted ten times or more. The genes are TRBV6-1 and TRBJ1-2; maybe TRBD1 (6 bases). Germline lookup yields CDR1 MNHNS and CDR2 SASEGT. Trimming pared 6 bases from V and 5 bases from J, leaving 13 bases between. The CDR3 covers 13 residues. The CDR3 region has the DNA TGTGCCAGCAGGGACAGAGAGAATTATGGCTACACCTTC. Translated, it gives CASRDRENYGYTF.

V and J are TRBV19 and TRBJ1-5, with 10 positions matching TRBD1. This CDR3 is 16 amino acids long. Trimming at V came to 4 bases and at J to 5 bases, leaving 8 bases not matched to a gene. Germline CDR1 reads LNHDA; CDR2 reads SQIVND (reference sequence). CDR3 DNA sequence: TGTGCCAGTAGTAGACCCCCCGGGACAGGGGATCAGCCCCAGCATTTT. This translates into CASSRPPGTGDQPQHF.